This T cell receptor beta chain was observed in a study of T cells after yellow fever vaccination. This clonotype was detected many times. The CDR3 contains 13 residues. Germline values: CDR1 SEHNR, CDR2 FQNEAQ (reference sequence). Trimming cost V 4 bases and J 7 bases; bases outside gene matches: 6. TCRdb re-called the 5' RACE reads with MiXCR, one entry per CDR3 protein. The sample yields some 350,000 distinct CDR3 sequences, about 6.2% seen once. This sequence joins TRBV7-9 and TRBJ1-2, with 7 bases fitting TRBD1. The sequence came from a man aged 25-40 years who received the YFV17D yellow fever vaccine. The source was PBMCs, collected 5 days after the yellow fever booster vaccination. This CDR3 is CASSYTGDSGYTF. The CDR3 DNA reads TGTGCCAGCAGCTACACAGGGGACTCTGGCTACACCTTC. Together with reference TRBV7-9 and TRBJ1-2, the CDR3 gives the full variable domain: DTGVSQNPRHKITKRGQNVTFRCDPISEHNRLYWYRQTLGQGPEFLTYFQNEAQLEKSRLLSDRFSAERPKGSFSTLEIQRTEQGDSAMYLCASSYTGDSGYTFGSGTRLTVV.